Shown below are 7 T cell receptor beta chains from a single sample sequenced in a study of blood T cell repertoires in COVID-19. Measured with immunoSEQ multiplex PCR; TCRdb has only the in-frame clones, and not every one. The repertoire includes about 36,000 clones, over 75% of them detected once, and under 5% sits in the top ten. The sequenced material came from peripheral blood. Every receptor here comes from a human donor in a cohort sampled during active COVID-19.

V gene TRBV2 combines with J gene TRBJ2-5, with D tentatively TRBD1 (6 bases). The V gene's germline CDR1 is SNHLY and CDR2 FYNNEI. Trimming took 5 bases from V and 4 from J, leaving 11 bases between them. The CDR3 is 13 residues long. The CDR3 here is CASSLQGPETQYF. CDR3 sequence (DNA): TGTGCCAGCAGTTTACAGGGCCCAGAGACCCAGTACTTC. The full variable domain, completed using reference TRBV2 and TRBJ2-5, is EPEVTQTPSHQVTQMGQEVILRCVPISNHLYFYWYRQILGQKVEFLVSFYNNEISEKSEIFDDQFSVERPDGSNFTLKIRSTKLEDSAMYFCASSLQGPETQYFGPGTRLLVL.

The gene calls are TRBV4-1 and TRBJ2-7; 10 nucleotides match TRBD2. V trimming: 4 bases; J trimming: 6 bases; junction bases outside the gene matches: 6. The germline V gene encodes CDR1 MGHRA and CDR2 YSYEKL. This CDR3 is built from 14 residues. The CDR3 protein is CASSRSSGSVEQYF. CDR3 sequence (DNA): TGCGCCAGCAGCCGGTCTAGCGGGAGCGTCGAGCAGTACTTC.

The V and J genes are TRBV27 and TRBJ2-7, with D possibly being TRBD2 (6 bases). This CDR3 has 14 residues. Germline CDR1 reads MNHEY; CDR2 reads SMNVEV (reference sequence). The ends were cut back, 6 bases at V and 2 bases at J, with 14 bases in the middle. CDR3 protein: CASSRLESPYEQYF. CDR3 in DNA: TGTGCCAGCAGCCGACTAGAAAGCCCCTACGAGCAGTACTTC.

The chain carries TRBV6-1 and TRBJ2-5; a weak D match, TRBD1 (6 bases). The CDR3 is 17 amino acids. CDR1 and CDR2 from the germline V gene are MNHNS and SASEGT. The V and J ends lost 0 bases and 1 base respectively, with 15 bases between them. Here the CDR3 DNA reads TGTGCCAGCAGTGAAGCGGGGGCAGGGGCCCTCCAAGAGACCCAGTACTTC. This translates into CASSEAGAGALQETQYF.

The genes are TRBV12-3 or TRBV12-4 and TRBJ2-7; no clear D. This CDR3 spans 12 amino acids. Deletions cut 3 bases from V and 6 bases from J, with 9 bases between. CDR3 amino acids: CASSFGRVEQYF. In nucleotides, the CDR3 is TGTGCCAGCAGTTTCGGTCGGGTCGAGCAGTACTTC.

The DNA of the CDR3 is TGTGCCAGCAGCCACGTTGGCCCGGGTGGGGCCAACGTCCTGACTTTC. This encodes CASSHVGPGGANVLTF. The gene calls are TRBV5-5 and TRBJ2-6, with no clear D. Trimming took 4 bases from V and 3 from J, leaving 14 bases between them. CDR3 length equals 16 residues. The germline V gene has CDR1 SGHKS and CDR2 YYEKEE (reference sequence). Full variable domain (rest looked up from reference TRBV5-5 and TRBJ2-6): DAGVTQSPTHLIKTRGQQVTLRCSPISGHKSVSWYQQVLGQGPQFIFQYYEKEERGRGNFPDRFSARQFPNYSSELNVNALLLGDSALYLCASSHVGPGGANVLTFGAGSRLTVL.

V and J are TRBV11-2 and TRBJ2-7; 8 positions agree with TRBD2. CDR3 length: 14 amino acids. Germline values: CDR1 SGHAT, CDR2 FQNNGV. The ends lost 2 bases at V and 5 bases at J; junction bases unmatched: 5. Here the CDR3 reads CASSLWTSYNEQYF. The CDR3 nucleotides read TGTGCCAGCAGCTTATGGACTAGCTACAACGAGCAGTACTTC.